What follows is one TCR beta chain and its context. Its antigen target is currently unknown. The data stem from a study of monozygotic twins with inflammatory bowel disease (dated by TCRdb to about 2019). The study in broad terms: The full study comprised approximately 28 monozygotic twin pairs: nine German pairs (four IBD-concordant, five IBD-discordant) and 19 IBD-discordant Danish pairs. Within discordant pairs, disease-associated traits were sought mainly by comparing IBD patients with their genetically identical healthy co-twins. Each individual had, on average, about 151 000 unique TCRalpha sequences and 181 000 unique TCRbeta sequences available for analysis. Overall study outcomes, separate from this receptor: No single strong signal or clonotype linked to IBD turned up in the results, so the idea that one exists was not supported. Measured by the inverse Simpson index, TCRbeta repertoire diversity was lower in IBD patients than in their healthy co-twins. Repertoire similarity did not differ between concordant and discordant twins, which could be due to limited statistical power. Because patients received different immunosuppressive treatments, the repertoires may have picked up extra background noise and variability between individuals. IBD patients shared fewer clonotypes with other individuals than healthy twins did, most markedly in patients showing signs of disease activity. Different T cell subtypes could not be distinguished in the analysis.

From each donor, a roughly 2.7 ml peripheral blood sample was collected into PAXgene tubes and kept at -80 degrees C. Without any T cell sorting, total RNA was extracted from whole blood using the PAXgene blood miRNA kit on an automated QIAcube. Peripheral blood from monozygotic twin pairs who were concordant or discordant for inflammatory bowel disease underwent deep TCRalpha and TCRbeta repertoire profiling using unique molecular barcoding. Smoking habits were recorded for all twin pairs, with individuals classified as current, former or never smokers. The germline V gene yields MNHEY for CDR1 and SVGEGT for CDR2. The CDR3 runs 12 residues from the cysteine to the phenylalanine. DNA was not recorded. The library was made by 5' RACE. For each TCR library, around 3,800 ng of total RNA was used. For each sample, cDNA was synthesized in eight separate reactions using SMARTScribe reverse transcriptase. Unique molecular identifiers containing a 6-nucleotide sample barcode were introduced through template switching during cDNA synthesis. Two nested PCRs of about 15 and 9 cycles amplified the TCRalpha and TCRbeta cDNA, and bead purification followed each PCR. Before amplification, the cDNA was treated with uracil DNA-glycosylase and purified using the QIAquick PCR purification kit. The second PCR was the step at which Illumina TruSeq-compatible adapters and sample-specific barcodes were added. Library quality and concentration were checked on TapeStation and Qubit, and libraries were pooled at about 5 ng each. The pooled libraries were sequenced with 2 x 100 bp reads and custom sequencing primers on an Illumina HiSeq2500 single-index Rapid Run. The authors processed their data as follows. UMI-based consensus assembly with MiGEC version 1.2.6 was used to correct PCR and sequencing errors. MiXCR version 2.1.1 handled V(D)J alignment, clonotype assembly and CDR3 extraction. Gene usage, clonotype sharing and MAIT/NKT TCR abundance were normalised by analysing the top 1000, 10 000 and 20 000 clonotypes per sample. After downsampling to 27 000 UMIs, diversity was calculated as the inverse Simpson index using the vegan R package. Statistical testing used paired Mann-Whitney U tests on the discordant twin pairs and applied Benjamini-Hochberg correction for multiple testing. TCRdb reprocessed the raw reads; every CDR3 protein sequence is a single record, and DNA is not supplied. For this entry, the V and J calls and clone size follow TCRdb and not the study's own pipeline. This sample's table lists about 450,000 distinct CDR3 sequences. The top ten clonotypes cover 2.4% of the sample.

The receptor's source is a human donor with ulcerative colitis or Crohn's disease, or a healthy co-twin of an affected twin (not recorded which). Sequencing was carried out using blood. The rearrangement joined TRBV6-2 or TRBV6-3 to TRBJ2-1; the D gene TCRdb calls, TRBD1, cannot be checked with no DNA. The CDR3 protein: CASSLLRDIQFF.